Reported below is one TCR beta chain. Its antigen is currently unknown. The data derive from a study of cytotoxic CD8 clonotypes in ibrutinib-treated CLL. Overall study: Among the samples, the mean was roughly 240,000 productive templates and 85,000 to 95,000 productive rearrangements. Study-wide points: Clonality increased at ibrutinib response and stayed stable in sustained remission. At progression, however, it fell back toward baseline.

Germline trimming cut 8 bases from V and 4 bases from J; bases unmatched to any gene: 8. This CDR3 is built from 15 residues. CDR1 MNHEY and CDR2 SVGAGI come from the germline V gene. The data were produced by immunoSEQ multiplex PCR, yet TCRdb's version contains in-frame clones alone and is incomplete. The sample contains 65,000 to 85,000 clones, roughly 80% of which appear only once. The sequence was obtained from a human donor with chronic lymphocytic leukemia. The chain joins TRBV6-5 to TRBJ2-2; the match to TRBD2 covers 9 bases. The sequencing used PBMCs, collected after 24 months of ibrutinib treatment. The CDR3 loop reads CASRAGGAVTGELFF. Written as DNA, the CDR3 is TGTGCCAGCCGGGCGGGGGGGGCCGTCACCGGGGAGCTGTTTTTT.